This T cell receptor beta chain originates from a study of T cell clonotyping in hematopoietic cell transplantation. For this clone: Antigen specificity is unknown.

Some clones are missing from TCRdb's copy, which holds only in-frame ones; the method was immunoSEQ multiplex PCR. The sample shows about 7,000 clones, about 83% of them seen only once. Regarding the study as a whole: CD4 and CD8 repertoire contributions could not be separated without sorting. At the given depth, recipient repertoires were over 95% de novo clonotypes.

Blood collection times were about day -28 and days 30, 100, 180 posttransplant. The CDR3 totals 12 residues. The germline CDR1 and CDR2 sequences are MDHEN and SYDVKM. Trimming removed 3 bases at V and 3 bases at J, with 5 bases between. V usage is TRBV28 and J usage is TRBJ1-2; D unresolved. Sequenced material: PBMCs, taken 100 days after allogeneic stem cell transplant. The clonotype was recovered from a male patient in his fifties who had an allogeneic stem cell transplant from a related donor, so the T cells may come from the graft donor. Some clones in this sample may be carry-over from other donors' samples. The CDR3 region has the DNA TGTGCCAGCAGTTTCTCCCACTATGGCTACACCTTC. Residues: CASSFSHYGYTF.